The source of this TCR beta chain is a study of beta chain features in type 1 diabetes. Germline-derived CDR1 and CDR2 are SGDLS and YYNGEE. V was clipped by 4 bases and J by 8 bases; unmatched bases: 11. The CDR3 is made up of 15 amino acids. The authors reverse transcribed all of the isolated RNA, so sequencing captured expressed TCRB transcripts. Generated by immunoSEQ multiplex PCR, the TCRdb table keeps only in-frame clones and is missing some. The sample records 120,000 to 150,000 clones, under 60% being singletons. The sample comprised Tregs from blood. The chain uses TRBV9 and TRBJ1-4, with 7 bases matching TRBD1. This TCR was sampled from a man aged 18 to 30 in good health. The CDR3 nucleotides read TGTGCCAGCAGCCCCCAGGGGGACCCGAGAGAAAAACTGTTTTTT. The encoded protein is CASSPQGDPREKLFF.